The next 14 T cell receptor beta chains were all read from a single sample in a study of blood T cell repertoires in COVID-19. Profiled with immunoSEQ multiplex PCR; TCRdb holds only in-frame clones, not every one. The sample has approximately 190,000 clones, roughly 80% seen once. Sample: peripheral blood. Every receptor here comes from a man in his sixties with acute or convalescent COVID-19.

The chain is built from TRBV15 and TRBJ2-1; D not certain. There are 12 residues in the CDR3. Germline V gene lookup returns CDR1 LNHNV and CDR2 YYDKDF (reference sequence). V dropped 1 base and J dropped 7 bases, with 5 bases sitting between them. The CDR3 sequence is CATSRVRNEQFF. Written as DNA, the CDR3 is TGTGCCACCAGCAGAGTACGGAATGAGCAGTTCTTC.

The rearrangement joins TRBV9 to TRBJ2-7; 9 bases agree with TRBD2. With 1 base clipped from V and 6 bases from J, the junction kept 8 bases outside the gene matches. Germline loops: CDR1 SGDLS, CDR2 YYNGEE. This CDR3 spans 15 amino acids. The DNA of the CDR3 is TGTGCCAGCAGCGTACTCAGCGGGAGGTCGGGCGAGCAGTACTTC. It encodes CASSVLSGRSGEQYF.

The chain employs TRBV5-4 and TRBJ2-2, with 9 bases aligning to TRBD2. Germline CDR1 and CDR2: SGHNT and YYREEE (reference sequence). After removal of 3 bases from V and 5 bases from J, the junction contained 14 bases not matched to a gene. The CDR3 is 18 residues long. CDR3 sequence: CASSSVGKREEGTGELFF. The CDR3 DNA reads TGTGCCAGCAGCTCCGTGGGAAAGCGGGAGGAGGGGACCGGGGAGCTGTTTTTT.

V and J are TRBV30 and TRBJ1-3, with D possibly TRBD1 on 5 matching bases. Trimming cost V 3 bases and J 0 bases, with 12 bases left between them. Germline V CDR1 and CDR2: GTSNPN, SVGIG (reference sequence). The CDR3 is 15 amino acids. The CDR3 spells CAWSAGHGSGNTIYF. CDR3 nucleotide sequence: TGTGCCTGGAGCGCTGGACATGGCTCTGGAAACACCATATATTTT.

The V and J genes are TRBV3-1 (or the pseudogene TRBV3-2) and TRBJ1-5; TRBD1 matches at 11 bases. There are 14 residues in the CDR3. Germline-derived CDR1 and CDR2 are LGHDT and YNNKEL (reference sequence). With 5 bases clipped from V and 7 bases from J, the junction kept 4 bases outside the gene matches. Written as DNA, the CDR3 is TGTGCCAGCAGCTCCGGGACAGGGGGACAGCCCCAGCATTTT. Protein sequence: CASSSGTGGQPQHF.

In DNA, the CDR3 is TGTGCCAGCAGCTTTTCAGGGGTGACAGGAAACACCATATATTTT. Encoded protein: CASSFSGVTGNTIYF. The rearrangement uses TRBV7-2 and TRBJ1-3; the D gene is possibly TRBD1 (6 bases). CDR3 length equals 15 residues. In germline, CDR1 is SGHTA, CDR2 FQGNSA. Trimming removed 3 bases from V and 4 bases from J, with 13 bases in between.

The rearrangement joins TRBV9 to TRBJ2-3, with D perhaps matching TRBD2 (7 bases). Germline CDR1 is SGDLS and CDR2 is YYNGEE. Between the trimmed V and J ends, which lost 0 bases and 3 bases, there was a span of 17 bases. This CDR3 region has 17 residues. The CDR3 DNA reads TGTGCCAGCAGCGTAGCTACGCCGGGGGGCGGAACAGATACGCAGTATTTT. Amino acid sequence: CASSVATPGGGTDTQYF.

The chain employs TRBV4-2 and TRBJ2-5; 7 bases are a match to TRBD2. V shed 10 bases, J shed 1 base, and the junction held 6 bases outside the gene matches. The germline gives CDR1 LGHNA, CDR2 YNFKEQ. This CDR3 has 13 residues. CDR3 residues: CATGEGPQETQYF. DNA of the CDR3: TGTGCCACCGGGGAGGGGCCCCAAGAGACCCAGTACTTC.

The chain employs TRBV5-6 and TRBJ2-7, with a tentative D call TRBD1 (6 bases). The CDR3 covers 15 residues. With 0 bases removed from V and 3 bases from J, the gap between germline ends came to 13 bases. Germline loops: CDR1 SGHDT, CDR2 YYEEEE. The CDR3 bases are TGTGCCAGCAGCTTGGCCCCGCAGGGGCACTACGAGCAGTACTTC. Translated: CASSLAPQGHYEQYF.

V gene TRBV12-3 or TRBV12-4 combines with J gene TRBJ2-5; D may be TRBD1 (6 bases). The V and J ends lost 1 base and 3 bases respectively, with 6 bases between them. CDR3 length: 13 residues. The CDR3 DNA follows: TGTGCCAGCAGTTTAGACAGGGAAGAGACCCAGTACTTC. Its translation: CASSLDREETQYF.

Here the CDR3 reads CARGQGGYEQYF. For the CDR3, the DNA is TGTGCCAGGGGACAGGGAGGCTACGAGCAGTACTTC. The genes are TRBV2 and TRBJ2-7; 9 bases align to TRBD1. The CDR3 consists of 12 residues. V shed 9 bases, J shed 3 bases, and the junction held 3 bases outside the gene matches. Germline assignment: CDR1 SNHLY and CDR2 FYNNEI.

The chain has TRBV7-2 and TRBJ2-7; the D gene is possibly TRBD1 (5 bases). Germline V gene sequence: CDR1 SGHTA, CDR2 FQGNSA. This CDR3 has 16 amino acids. V was trimmed by 1 base and J by 0 bases, leaving 13 bases between them. CDR3 in DNA: TGTGCCAGCAGCTTAGAGGCCAGGGTGAGCTCCTACGAGCAGTACTTC. It translates to CASSLEARVSSYEQYF.

This clone was seen only once. The rearrangement links TRBV6-5 to TRBJ1-2, with TRBD1 identical over 7 bases. CDR3 size: 12 residues. Germline V gene sequence: CDR1 MNHEY, CDR2 SVGAGI. With 10 bases clipped from V and 3 bases from J, the junction kept 5 bases outside the gene matches. CDR3 region: CATYRGDYGYTF. CDR3 nucleotide sequence: TGTGCCACCTACAGGGGCGACTATGGCTACACCTTC.

The genes are TRBV7-9 and TRBJ1-4, with 7 bases aligning to TRBD1. The V segment lost 5 bases and the J segment 7 bases; nucleotides outside the gene matches: 4. The germline CDR1 and CDR2 sequences are SEHNR and FQNEAQ (reference sequence). The CDR3 covers 13 residues. The CDR3 protein is CASSPNRGEKLFF. Here the CDR3 DNA reads TGTGCCAGCAGCCCCAACAGGGGTGAAAAACTGTTTTTT. The variable domain in full, completed from reference TRBV7-9 and TRBJ1-4, reads DTGVSQNPRHKITKRGQNVTFRCDPISEHNRLYWYRQTLGQGPEFLTYFQNEAQLEKSRLLSDRFSAERPKGSFSTLEIQRTEQGDSAMYLCASSPNRGEKLFFGSGTQLSVL.